Reported below is one T cell receptor (beta chain). Its target is not known. Using immunoSEQ multiplex PCR, the repertoire was profiled, and TCRdb retains in-frame clones only, with some absent. The table records about 2.4 million clones, approximately 93% of them present only once. Trimming cost V 5 bases and J 5 bases; bases outside gene matches: 8. CDR1 SGHDT and CDR2 YYEEEE come from the germline V gene. The CDR3 spans 14 residues. This sample is drawn from a study of shared clonotypes between healthy human individuals. Study results and caveats: The expectation was that sequencing depth would affect clonotype sharing among donors.

This TCR was recovered from a man between 18 and 29 years old in good health. Some clones in this sample may be carry-over from other donors' samples. The V and J genes are TRBV5-6 and TRBJ2-5; TRBD2 agrees at 8 bases. Source material: naive CD4+ T cells from PBMCs. Subset here: CD45RA+ positively selected. The CDR3 sequence: CASRRTSRGETQYF. The CDR3 DNA sequence: TGTGCCAGCAGGAGGACTAGCAGAGGGGAGACCCAGTACTTC. Looking up the rest from reference TRBV5-6 and TRBJ2-5 gives the full variable domain: DAGVTQSPTHLIKTRGQQVTLRCSPKSGHDTVSWYQQALGQGPQFIFQYYEEEERQRGNFPDRFSGHQFPNYSSELNVNALLLGDSALYLCASRRTSRGETQYFGPGTRLLVL.